This is a list of T cell receptor beta chains from one sample in a study of regulatory T cells in long-lasting Graves disease. TCRdb re-derived calls from the multiplex PCR reads in MiXCR, one entry per CDR3 protein. The repertoire includes 600,000 to 650,000 distinct CDR3 sequences, 15% to 20% of them detected once, and around 18% sits in the top ten. These data were likewise used in another study, on T cells in Graves' hyperthyroidism and ophthalmopathy.

The material sequenced was peripheral blood mononuclear cells (PBMCs), taken at new diagnosis, from a patient treated with antithyroid drugs. These TCRs come from a woman under 40 with Graves disease. Each CDR3 is given with its conserved first and last residue.

v_call,cdr3_aa
TRBV5-1,CASSLAEGQNNEQFF
TRBV27,CASSFLGGEQFF
TRBV5-4,CASSTGTDQETQYF
TRBV7-2,CASSQRGVEAFF
TRBV27,CASSFRDRGDEQYF
TRBV6-1,CASYSGRISGANVLTF
TRBV28,CASSLWKGPGSYEQYF
TRBV11-1,CASSDRVGELFF
TRBV5-1,CASSFGVSEKLFF
TRBV12-3/TRBV12-4,CASSPRGGTRNPNEQFF
TRBV27,CASSSFLDLRYEQYF
TRBV19,CASSNTGTGWYGYTF
TRBV2,CASSARSGEKLFF
TRBV4-2,CASSLVGSSTDTQYF
TRBV2,CASKRQGDNTGELFF
TRBV3-1,CASSQDGSSQQFF